This T cell receptor beta chain was captured by sequencing in a study of shared clonotypes between healthy human individuals. Data came from immunoSEQ multiplex PCR; TCRdb stores just in-frame clones and leaves some out. The sample shows about 2.3 million clones, 85% to 95% of them seen only once. V was pared by 8 bases and J by 1 base, with 18 bases between. CDR1 and CDR2 (germline): SQVTM, ANQGSEA. The CDR3 runs 15 residues. A note on this clone: Its target is unknown.

General study results and limits: Shared across a few donors were roughly 5.3% of the naive CD4 clonotypes. Relative to memory subsets, naive subsets generally showed larger estimated richness. Generation of non-shared clonotypes was less probable than generation of clonotypes shared by all four donors.

The chain carries TRBV29-1 and TRBJ2-1; a weak D match, TRBD2 (6 bases). The clonotype was recovered from a young man in good health. Some clones in this sample may be carry-over from other donors' samples. The sequencing sample was made of naive CD4+ T cells from PBMCs. Subset indicated: CD45RA+ positively selected. CDR3 protein: CSSRPEGRSYNEQFF. The CDR3 DNA is TGCAGCTCTAGACCGGAGGGCAGATCCTACAATGAGCAGTTCTTC.